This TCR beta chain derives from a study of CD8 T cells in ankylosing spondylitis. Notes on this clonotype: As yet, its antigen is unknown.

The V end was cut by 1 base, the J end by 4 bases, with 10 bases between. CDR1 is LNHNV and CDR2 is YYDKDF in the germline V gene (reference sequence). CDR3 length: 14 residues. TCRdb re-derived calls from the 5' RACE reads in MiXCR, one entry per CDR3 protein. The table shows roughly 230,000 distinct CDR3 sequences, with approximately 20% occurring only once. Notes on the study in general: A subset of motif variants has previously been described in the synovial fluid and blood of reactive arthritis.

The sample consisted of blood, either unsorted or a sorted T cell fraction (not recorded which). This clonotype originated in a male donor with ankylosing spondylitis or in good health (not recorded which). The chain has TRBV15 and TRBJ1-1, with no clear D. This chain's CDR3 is CATSRGQTGTEAFF. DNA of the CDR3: TGTGCCACCAGCAGAGGACAAACGGGCACTGAAGCTTTCTTT. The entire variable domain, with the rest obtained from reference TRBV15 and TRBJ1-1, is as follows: DAMVIQNPRYQVTQFGKPVTLSCSQTLNHNVMYWYQQKSSQAPKLLFHYYDKDFNNEADTPDNFQSRRPNTSFCFLDIRSPGLGDTAMYLCATSRGQTGTEAFFGQGTRLTVV.